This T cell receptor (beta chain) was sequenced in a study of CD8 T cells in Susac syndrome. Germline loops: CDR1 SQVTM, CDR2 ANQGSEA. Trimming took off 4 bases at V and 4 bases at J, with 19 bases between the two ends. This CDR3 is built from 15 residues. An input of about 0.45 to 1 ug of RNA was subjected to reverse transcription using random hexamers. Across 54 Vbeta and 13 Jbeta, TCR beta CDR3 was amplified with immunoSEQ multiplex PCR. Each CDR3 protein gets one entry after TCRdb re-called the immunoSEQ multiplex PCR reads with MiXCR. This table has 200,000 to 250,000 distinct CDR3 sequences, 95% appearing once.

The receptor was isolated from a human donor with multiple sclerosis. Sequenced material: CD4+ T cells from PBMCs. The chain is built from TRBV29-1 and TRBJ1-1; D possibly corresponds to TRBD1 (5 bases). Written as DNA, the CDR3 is TGCAGCGTTGGGGGCCCCGGAGGGGCTATCACTGAAGCTTTCTTT. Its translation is CSVGGPGGAITEAFF.